This T cell receptor (beta chain) was documented in a study of cytomegalovirus exposure and HLA in healthy donors. Clones were read by immunoSEQ multiplex PCR, and TCRdb kept only the in-frame ones, dropping some. The data hold roughly 190,000 clones, with 86% observed a single time. Germline loops: CDR1 PRHDT, CDR2 FYEKMQ (reference sequence). The CDR3 is 17 residues long. V was trimmed by 4 bases and J by 0 bases, leaving 15 bases between them. The chain employs TRBV13 and TRBJ2-2; a possible D gene is TRBD2 (7 bases). The sequenced sample consisted of PBMCs. This sequence originates from a man aged 25 to 40 in good health and CMV-seropositive. The CDR3 region is CASSSLRGGPNTGELFF. CDR3 DNA sequence: TGTGCCAGCAGCTCGCTGCGCGGGGGCCCGAACACCGGGGAGCTGTTTTTT.